These T cell receptor beta chains were read from a single sample in a study of OX40 agonist ivuxolimab in advanced cancers. The assay was immunoSEQ multiplex PCR, and TCRdb's table has in-frame clones only and misses some. The repertoire holds about 68,000 clones, with around 84% as singletons. The source material was CD4+ or CD8+ T cells sorted from blood, sampled in a trial of the OX40 agonist ivuxolimab. The receptor set was obtained from an adult with an advanced solid tumor such as melanoma, head and neck, liver or kidney cancer. Each CDR3 is given with its conserved first and last residue. The order of the fields is V gene, D gene, J gene, clone size, CDR3 protein, CDR3 DNA. A D gene is named only where the DNA matches it firmly. The listing skips clone size in some rows; elsewhere it reads once, few, many or a size class.

>TRBV7-8|TRBD1|TRBJ2-1|.
CASSLVQTGMGDEQFF
TGTGCCAGCAGCTTAGTTCAGACAGGGATGGGCGATGAGCAGTTCTTC
>TRBV28|TRBD2|TRBJ2-1|few
CASRPSGSRADEQFF
TGTGCCAGCAGGCCAAGCGGGAGTCGGGCTGATGAGCAGTTCTTC
>TRBV5-1|.|TRBJ2-2|.
CASSLTALNTGELFF
TGCGCCAGCAGCTTGACAGCGTTGAACACCGGGGAGCTGTTTTTT
>TRBV7-2|TRBD1|TRBJ1-2|.
CASSKTGQVNYGYTF
TGTGCCAGCAGCAAAACCGGACAGGTTAATTATGGCTACACCTTC
>TRBV9|.|TRBJ1-1|.
CASSPQPRVGAEAFF
TGTGCCAGCAGCCCCCAACCCCGGGTCGGTGCTGAAGCTTTCTTT
>TRBV5-6|.|TRBJ2-1|.
CASSFRGAGQFF
TGTGCCAGCAGCTTCCGGGGAGCTGGGCAGTTCTTC
>TRBV19|.|TRBJ1-2|medium-sized
CASSTGVGDYGYTF
TGTGCCAGTAGTACAGGGGTAGGAGACTATGGCTACACCTTC
>TRBV19|TRBD2|TRBJ2-7|few
CASSSAREGEQYF
TGTGCCAGTAGTAGTGCAAGGGAGGGCGAGCAGTACTTC
>TRBV9|TRBD1|TRBJ2-2|.
CASSWGQGNTGELFF
TGTGCCAGCAGCTGGGGACAGGGTAACACCGGGGAGCTGTTTTTT
>TRBV4-3|.|TRBJ2-2|.
CASSRTLASTGELFF
TGCGCCAGCAGCAGGACGCTAGCAAGCACCGGGGAGCTGTTTTTT
>TRBV28|TRBD1|TRBJ1-6|.
CASSPIGTGQGFSPLHF
TGTGCCAGCAGCCCGATCGGTACGGGACAGGGTTTTTCACCCCTCCACTTT
>TRBV7-2|.|TRBJ1-2|.
CASSLVTAYGYTF
TGTGCCAGCAGCTTAGTTACGGCTTATGGCTACACCTTC
>TRBV18|.|TRBJ2-7|.
CASSPSAAYEQYF
TGTGCCAGCTCACCATCGGCGGCCTACGAGCAGTACTTC
>TRBV4-3|TRBD2|TRBJ2-3|.
CASSQDIAGGPRDTQYF
TGCGCCAGCAGCCAAGATATAGCGGGAGGGCCTAGGGATACGCAGTATTTT
>TRBV7-2|.|TRBJ1-3|few
CASSDSGNTIYF
TGTGCCAGCAGCGACTCTGGAAACACCATATATTTT
>TRBV4-3|.|TRBJ2-1|.
CASSQGQGRQFF
TGCGCCAGCAGCCAAGGGCAGGGACGGCAGTTCTTC
>TRBV7-2|TRBD1|TRBJ2-5|few
CASSLNRGEETQYF
TGTGCCAGCAGCTTGAACAGGGGGGAAGAGACCCAGTACTTC
>TRBV5-6|TRBD1|TRBJ1-5|.
CASSATGEGQPQHF
TGTGCCAGCAGCGCGACAGGGGAAGGCCAGCCCCAGCATTTT
>TRBV10-1|.|TRBJ2-3|.
CASSESEAPRYF
TGCGCCAGCAGTGAGTCGGAGGCCCCCAGGTATTTT
>TRBV18|.|TRBJ1-1|.
CASSPGQTHGGTEAFF
TGTGCCAGCTCACCCGGACAGACCCATGGGGGCACTGAAGCTTTCTTT
>TRBV28|TRBD2|TRBJ2-7|.
CASSPSGRFHEQYF
TGTGCCAGCAGTCCTAGCGGGAGATTCCACGAGCAGTACTTC
>TRBV2|.|TRBJ2-5|.
CAAPGVQETQYF
TGTGCCGCTCCAGGGGTCCAAGAGACCCAGTACTTC